The 10 T cell receptor beta chains below all came from one sample that was sequenced in a study of tumor-infiltrating lymphocytes in localized non-small cell lung cancer. Only in-frame clones appear in the TCRdb table, and some are missing; sequencing was by immunoSEQ multiplex PCR. The profile shows around 25,000 clones, approximately 59% of them singletons. Sequenced sample: lung tumor tissue. The receptor source for this set is a human donor with non-small cell lung cancer.

The gene calls are TRBV6-5 and TRBJ2-5, with no clear D. Looked up from germline, CDR1 is MNHEY and CDR2 is SVGAGI. There are 15 residues in the CDR3. V lost 0 bases to trimming and J lost 2 bases, with 10 bases between them. CDR3 bases: TGTGCCAGCAGTTACTCGATGGAGAAACAAGAGACCCAGTACTTC. Translated: CASSYSMEKQETQYF.

The chain recombines TRBV5-1 with TRBJ2-1; 9 nucleotides agree with TRBD2. This CDR3 is 15 amino acids long. V trimming: 0 bases; J trimming: 4 bases; junction bases outside the gene matches: 2. Per the germline V gene, CDR1 is SGHRS and CDR2 is YFSETQ. Written as DNA, the CDR3 is TGCGCCAGCAGCTTGGATAGCGGGAGTTACAATGAGCAGTTCTTC. It codes for CASSLDSGSYNEQFF.

The J gene is TRBJ2-7, the V gene TRBV4-1; 12 bases are shared with TRBD2. The V gene end was trimmed by 2 bases and the J gene end by 6 bases; junction bases not matched to a gene: 8. Germline CDR1 MGHRA, CDR2 YSYEKL. The CDR3 covers 16 residues. The CDR3 protein is CASSQQRLAGEGEQYF. The CDR3 region has the DNA TGCGCCAGCAGCCAACAGAGACTAGCGGGAGAAGGCGAGCAGTACTTC.

This rearrangement joins TRBV7-3 to TRBJ2-6, with 10 bases fitting TRBD1. The V and J ends lost 5 bases and 3 bases, in that order; junction bases with no gene match: 4. The CDR3 runs 16 residues. Germline V lookup: CDR1 SGHTA, CDR2 FQGTGA. The CDR3 DNA reads as TGTGCCAGCAGCATGACAGGGGGCTATGGGGCCAACGTCCTGACTTTC. Amino acids: CASSMTGGYGANVLTF.

The rearrangement links TRBV11-2 to TRBJ1-2; no clear D. Trimming pared 5 bases from V and 4 bases from J, leaving 8 bases between. The CDR3 consists of 12 residues. Germline CDR1 SGHAT, CDR2 FQNNGV. The CDR3 sequence is CASSEDGYGYTF. For the CDR3, the DNA is TGTGCCAGCAGCGAGGACGGCTATGGCTACACCTTC.

The count of this clone is one. The genes are TRBV6-4 and TRBJ2-1, with 7 bases identical to TRBD1. This CDR3 spans 14 amino acids. V dropped 4 bases and J dropped 5; count of bases not matched to a gene: 5. Germline CDR1 MRHNA, CDR2 SNTAGT. The DNA for the CDR3 is TGTGCCAGCAGTGCGGGACAGCCTGACAATGAGCAGTTCTTC. Translated: CASSAGQPDNEQFF.

The rearrangement uses TRBV11-2 and TRBJ2-3; either TRBD1 or TRBD2 may supply D (5 bases each). The germline V and J ends were trimmed by 1 base and 5 bases, with 19 bases remaining between them. CDR1 SGHAT and CDR2 FQNNGV come from the germline V gene. CDR3 length equals 17 residues. The chain's CDR3 is CASSLGPGAALGDTQYF. CDR3 bases: TGTGCCAGCAGCTTAGGGCCCGGGGCGGCCCTCGGAGATACGCAGTATTTT.

CDR3 DNA: TGTGCCAGTAGTATAGATCCGATGCACAGTCACGTGAACACTGAAGCTTTCTTT. It codes for CASSIDPMHSHVNTEAFF. J is TRBJ1-1 and V is TRBV19; no clear D gene. Germline CDR1 is LNHDA and CDR2 is SQIVND (reference sequence). CDR3 length equals 18 residues. V dropped 0 bases and J dropped 0 bases, with 17 bases sitting between them. Looking up the rest from reference TRBV19 and TRBJ1-1 gives the full variable domain: DGGITQSPKYLFRKEGQNVTLSCEQNLNHDAMYWYRQDPGQGLRLIYYSQIVNDFQKGDIAEGYSVSREKKESFPLTVTSAQKNPTAFYLCASSIDPMHSHVNTEAFFGQGTRLTVV.

The chain recombines TRBV10-2 with TRBJ2-1; D possibly corresponds to TRBD2 (5 bases). V lost 4 bases to trimming and J lost 8 bases, with 18 bases between them. In germline, CDR1 is WSHSY, CDR2 SAAADI. The CDR3 is made up of 15 amino acids. CDR3 region: CASSASDAGGDEQFF. CDR3 sequence (DNA): TGCGCCAGCAGTGCCAGTGACGCGGGTGGGGATGAGCAGTTCTTC.

This clone was seen once. The CDR3 coding sequence is TGTGCCAGCAGCTCCGGTCGGGTAGCGGGATTCTACGAGCAGTACTTC. Residues: CASSSGRVAGFYEQYF. The chain uses TRBV5-6 and TRBJ2-7; TRBD2 matches at 8 bases. The length of the CDR3 is 16 residues. CDR1 and CDR2 (germline): SGHDT, YYEEEE. V shed 3 bases, J shed 3 bases, and the junction held 11 bases outside the gene matches.